The source of this T cell receptor beta chain is a study of Graves' ophthalmopathy and Graves' hyperthyroidism. There are 14 residues in the CDR3. Germline values: CDR1 SGHAT, CDR2 FQNNGV. Trimming removed 6 bases at V and 1 base at J, with 12 bases between. The sequenced template was RNA, covering the TCR beta CDR3 region. HTBI primers served in a first-round RT-PCR, which a second-round multiplex PCR followed. TCRdb processed the multiplex PCR reads anew with MiXCR; each CDR3 protein has one entry. The data contain some 390,000 distinct CDR3 sequences, about 17% of them seen just once; the ten biggest clones take up 1.5% to 2%.

This clonotype was obtained from a woman between 18 and 29 years old with Graves' ophthalmopathy. The material sequenced was peripheral blood. The rearrangement uses TRBV11-2 and TRBJ2-5; D possibly matches TRBD1 or TRBD2 (5 bases each). The DNA for the CDR3 is TGTGCCAGCAGACCGGGACGGACCCAAGAGACCCAGTACTTC. Translating gives CASRPGRTQETQYF. Combining the CDR3 with reference TRBV11-2 and TRBJ2-5 gives the whole variable domain EAGVAQSPRYKIIEKRQSVAFWCNPISGHATLYWYQQILGQGPKLLIQFQNNGVVDDSQLPKDRFSAERLKGVDSTLKIQPAKLEDSAVYLCASRPGRTQETQYFGPGTRLLVL.